The 21 T cell receptor beta chains below were found in one sample sequenced in a study of T cells in Graves' hyperthyroidism and ophthalmopathy (dated by TCRdb to the late 2010s). Receptor amplification or capture employed multiplex PCR. TCRdb records Illumina HiSeq 2000 as the sequencer. Amplification of TCR beta CDR3 regions was carried out from RNA transcripts. The first round of RT-PCR for the TCR CDR3 was performed with the HTBI primer set and the Qiagen OneStep RT-PCR kit. TCRdb reran the public reads through fastp at Q25 and MiXCR, keeping productive beta chains. Each entry merges the rows of one CDR3 protein and shows their most common DNA and genes. The sample table shows under 200,000 distinct CDR3 sequences, and about 9% are seen once. The leading ten clones occupy approximately 24% of the sample. Sequenced: blood. Receptor source: a woman aged 18 to 35 with Graves' hyperthyroidism that later progressed to Graves' ophthalmopathy.

The rearrangement uses TRBV30 and TRBJ1-3; no clear D gene. CDR1 is GTSNPN and CDR2 is SVGIG in the germline V gene (reference sequence). The CDR3 totals 12 residues. V lost 3 bases to trimming and J lost 0 bases, with 3 bases between them. This chain's CDR3 is CAWSDSGNTIYF. The CDR3 DNA reads as TGTGCCTGGAGCGACTCTGGAAACACCATATATTTT.

This clonotype showed up many times. The genes are TRBV6-2 or TRBV6-3 and TRBJ1-1, with D unclear. CDR3 length equals 16 residues. The ends were cut back, 7 bases at V and 4 bases at J, with 22 bases in the middle. Germline V gene lookup returns CDR1 MNHEY and CDR2 SVGEGT. The CDR3 DNA reads TGTGCCAGCAAACGTACAGTAGGGCAGACCGGCACTGAAGCTTTCTTT. Protein sequence: CASKRTVGQTGTEAFF.

This clonotype has a count of ten or more. The V call is TRBV18, the J call TRBJ1-1; 10 bases are a match to TRBD1. The CDR3 totals 13 residues. CDR1 is KGHSH and CDR2 is LQKENI in the germline V gene. The V segment lost 8 bases and the J segment 6 bases; nucleotides outside the gene matches: 6. CDR3 residues: CASSPTGGPEAFF. The CDR3 DNA sequence: TGTGCCAGCAGTCCGACAGGGGGCCCTGAAGCTTTCTTT.

This clonotype was found many times. The CDR3 coding sequence is TGTGCCTGGAGTAGGTTCAGGGAGCCCTACGAGCAGTACTTC. This gives the protein CAWSRFREPYEQYF. The J gene is TRBJ2-7, the V gene TRBV30; D could derive from TRBD1 or TRBD2 (5 bases each). This CDR3 has 14 amino acids. Deletions cut 2 bases from V and 2 bases from J, with 13 bases between. The germline gives CDR1 GTSNPN, CDR2 SVGIG (reference sequence).

This clonotype came up many times. The chain couples TRBV7-9 to TRBJ2-3; TRBD2 might be the D (5 bases). Germline CDR1 SEHNR, CDR2 FQNEAQ (reference sequence). The CDR3 is 16 amino acids. V lost 5 bases and J lost 3, with 18 bases in between. CDR3 sequence (DNA): TGTGCCAGCAGCCGAGACTACGCCGAAGCAACAGATACGCAGTATTTT. The encoded protein is CASSRDYAEATDTQYF.

The sample holds many counts of this clonotype. The CDR3 DNA follows: TGTGCCAGCAGTGACGGGACTAGCAGCACAGATACGCAGTATTTT. This codes for CASSDGTSSTDTQYF. The chain carries TRBV6-4 and TRBJ2-3; 9 nucleotides align to TRBD2. The V gene's germline CDR1 is MRHNA and CDR2 SNTAGT. The CDR3 totals 15 residues. V lost 2 bases to trimming and J lost 0 bases; unmatched junction nucleotides: 0.

This clonotype occurred many times. The V gene is TRBV10-3, the J gene TRBJ1-1, with no clear D. The CDR3 has 13 residues. V was cut by 4 bases and J by 4 bases, with 10 bases left in between. Germline V lookup: CDR1 ENHRY, CDR2 SYGVKD. CDR3 loop: CAISVMEFTEAFF. The CDR3, as DNA: TGTGCCATCAGTGTTATGGAGTTCACTGAAGCTTTCTTT.

This chain connects TRBV19 to TRBJ2-7; D is ambiguous. There are 14 residues in the CDR3. Looked up from germline, CDR1 is LNHDA and CDR2 is SQIVND (reference sequence). Trimming pared 3 bases from V and 2 bases from J, leaving 11 bases between. The CDR3, as DNA: TGTGCCAGTAGTATCCTGGCTGATACCTACGAGCAGTACTTC. It specifies CASSILADTYEQYF.

This clonotype was detected many times. The rearrangement joins TRBV7-2 to TRBJ2-5; no clear D gene. This CDR3 is built from 13 residues. V shed 2 bases and J shed 0 bases, with 4 bases lying between them. Germline assignment: CDR1 SGHTA and CDR2 FQGNSA. The CDR3 spells CASSLQDQETQYF. The CDR3 DNA reads as TGTGCCAGCAGCTTACAGGACCAAGAGACCCAGTACTTC.

This clonotype showed up many times. The chain joins TRBV9 to TRBJ2-7; TRBD1 agrees at 7 bases. Germline assignment: CDR1 SGDLS and CDR2 YYNGEE. Unmatched junction bases numbered 6, after V lost 3 bases and J lost 0 bases. The CDR3 contains 15 residues. The DNA of the CDR3 is TGTGCCAGCAGCGAAGGGGGCTACAGCTCCTACGAGCAGTACTTC. Protein sequence: CASSEGGYSSYEQYF.

This clonotype was observed at least ten times. The chain's CDR3 is CASSIGQGAVGELFF. The DNA of the CDR3 is TGTGCCAGCAGTATCGGACAGGGGGCTGTCGGGGAGCTGTTTTTT. The V gene is TRBV28, the J gene TRBJ2-2; 11 nucleotides agree with TRBD1. Germline-derived CDR1 and CDR2 are MDHEN and SYDVKM. This CDR3 is built from 15 residues. After removal of 5 bases from V and 7 bases from J, the junction contained 6 bases not matched to a gene.

V usage is TRBV19 and J usage is TRBJ2-7, with 7 bases that match TRBD2. J was trimmed by 0 bases and V by 5 bases; bases with no gene match: 4. CDR1 and CDR2 (germline): LNHDA, SQIVND (reference sequence). This CDR3 region has 14 residues. Here the CDR3 reads CASSFTSDSYEQYF. As DNA, the CDR3 is TGTGCCAGTAGTTTCACTAGCGACTCCTACGAGCAGTACTTC.

This clonotype has ten or more counts. The chain combines TRBV28 with TRBJ1-1; D is undetermined. The ends were cut back, 1 base at V and 2 bases at J, with 17 bases in the middle. This CDR3 region has 17 residues. The germline gives CDR1 MDHEN, CDR2 SYDVKM. The CDR3 loop is CASSLYISAATNTEAFF. DNA for the CDR3: TGTGCCAGCAGTTTATACATTTCGGCAGCTACAAACACTGAAGCTTTCTTT.

V is TRBV20-1 and J is TRBJ1-1; the match to TRBD1 covers 7 bases. The CDR3 contains 14 residues. Germline V CDR1 and CDR2: DFQATT, SNEGSKA (reference sequence). V shed 5 bases and J 3 bases; nucleotides not matched to a gene: 9. DNA of the CDR3: TGCAGTGCTTCCTACGACAGGGCGGACACTGAAGCTTTCTTT. Its protein product is CSASYDRADTEAFF.

This clonotype was counted ten times or more. The chain combines TRBV27 with TRBJ2-1, with D hard to call. From germline, CDR1 is MNHEY and CDR2 SMNVEV (reference sequence). V was pared by 4 bases and J by 7 bases, with 17 bases between. The CDR3 has 15 residues. The CDR3 DNA is TGTGCCAGCAGTTACGGCCACCGTGCTGGTAATGAGCAGTTCTTC. Translating gives CASSYGHRAGNEQFF.

This clonotype occurred a few times. This rearrangement joins TRBV28 to TRBJ2-3, with 7 nucleotides matching TRBD1. The CDR3 extends over 11 amino acids. J gave up 14 bases and V 10 bases, and 12 bases lay outside the gene matches. Germline CDR1 and CDR2: MDHEN and SYDVKM. CDR3 region: CANSVRGHLYF. The CDR3 DNA is TGTGCCAACAGCGTTAGGGGGCATCTGTATTTT.

This clonotype was counted ten times or more. The genes are TRBV3-1 and TRBJ2-2, with D tentatively TRBD2 (5 bases). This CDR3 contains 13 residues. The V end lost 3 bases, the J end lost 4 bases, and 6 bases lay between the germline ends. Germline assignment: CDR1 LGHDT and CDR2 YNNKEL (reference sequence). In nucleotides, the CDR3 is TGTGCCAGCAGCCAGGGAGCCACCGGGGAGCTGTTTTTT. Its protein product is CASSQGATGELFF.

This clonotype has at least ten counts. The chain combines TRBV20-1 with TRBJ2-1, with 9 bases fitting TRBD1. The junction had 5 bases not matched to a gene; V was cut back by 6 bases and J by 5 bases. Germline V gene data show CDR1 as DFQATT and CDR2 as SNEGSKA (reference sequence). There are 13 residues in the CDR3. CDR3 nucleotide sequence: TGCAGTGCAACCGGGACAGGGAACAATGAGCAGTTCTTC. Amino acids: CSATGTGNNEQFF.

This clonotype was picked up many times. The chain is built from TRBV6-1 and TRBJ2-2; 9 bases are shared with TRBD1. CDR3 size: 15 residues. Losses at the gene ends were 1 base for V and 7 bases for J; bases not matched to a gene: 4. Germline-derived CDR1 and CDR2 are MNHNS and SASEGT. For the CDR3, the DNA is TGTGCCAGCAGTGAAGGGGACAGGGTTGGCGGGGAGCTGTTTTTT. Translation: CASSEGDRVGGELFF.

This clonotype was seen at least ten times. The chain joins TRBV20-1 to TRBJ2-7; TRBD2 is a possible D gene (6 bases). V was trimmed by 6 bases and J by 1 base, leaving 16 bases between them. The CDR3 spans 14 residues. Germline V gene lookup returns CDR1 DFQATT and CDR2 SNEGSKA (reference sequence). CDR3 protein: CSAESASASYEQYF. CDR3 in DNA: TGCAGTGCGGAAAGCGCTAGCGCGTCCTACGAGCAGTACTTC.

As regards this clonotype: Since a much larger clone is just one base distant, this may be a read error. The gene calls are TRBV3-1 and TRBJ1-1; D ambiguous. Looked up from germline, CDR1 is LGHDT and CDR2 is YNNKEL (reference sequence). The CDR3 runs to 14 residues. The CDR3 region is CASSQLQLNTEASF. Here the CDR3 DNA reads TGTGCCAGCAGCCAACTCCAACTGAACACTGAAGCTTCCTTT.